A selection of T cell receptor beta chains follows, all from one sample in a study of blood T cell repertoires in COVID-19. Libraries were prepared by immunoSEQ multiplex PCR; TCRdb keeps only in-frame clonotypes and omits some of them. The repertoire holds 30,000 to 45,000 clones, with about 88% as singletons. The sequenced sample was peripheral blood. All receptors derive from a man in his fifties or sixties with active COVID-19. Each CDR3 is given with its conserved first and last residue. A D gene is named only where the DNA matches it firmly. Clone sizes are given selectively: once, few, many, or a class where the clone is expanded.

clone_size	v_call	cdr3_length	d_call	j_call	cdr3_aa	cdr3_nt
NA	TRBV4-1	15	NA	TRBJ2-3	CASSPQWQGGDTQYF	TGCGCCAGCAGCCCACAGTGGCAGGGCGGAGATACGCAGTATTTT
NA	TRBV27	17	TRBD2	TRBJ2-3	CASSPSSGRAGTDTQYF	TGTGCCAGCAGCCCGTCTAGCGGGAGGGCCGGCACAGATACGCAGTATTTT
NA	TRBV2	16	NA	TRBJ1-4	CASTSKAGGSREKLFF	TGTGCCAGCACCTCTAAAGCGGGGGGTAGTCGCGAAAAACTGTTTTTT
NA	TRBV28	14	NA	TRBJ2-7	CASRRSGASYEQYF	TGTGCCAGCAGAAGGTCAGGGGCCTCCTACGAGCAGTACTTC
NA	TRBV15	15	TRBD1	TRBJ1-1	CATSRDLDRVNEAFF	TGTGCCACCAGCAGAGATTTGGACAGGGTTAATGAAGCTTTCTTT
NA	TRBV9	13	TRBD2	TRBJ2-1	CASSVGLANEQFF	TGTGCCAGCAGCGTGGGACTAGCCAATGAGCAGTTCTTC
NA	TRBV4-2	17	TRBD2	TRBJ2-7	CASSHFSGRAIVNEQYF	TGTGCCAGCAGCCATTTTAGCGGGAGGGCCATCGTCAACGAGCAGTACTTC
NA	TRBV3-1/TRBV3-2	13	NA	TRBJ2-1	CASSQAQGNVKFF	TGTGCCAGCAGCCAAGCACAGGGTAATGTTAAGTTCTTC
NA	TRBV6-5	13	NA	TRBJ1-5	CASSSDRFQPQHF	TGTGCCAGCAGTTCCGACAGGTTTCAGCCCCAGCATTTT
NA	TRBV7-9	16	NA	TRBJ2-1	CASSLSEFPPYNEQFF	TGTGCCAGCAGCTTAAGCGAGTTCCCCCCCTACAATGAGCAGTTCTTC
NA	TRBV20-1	13	NA	TRBJ2-7	CSASDALSDEQYF	TGCAGTGCTAGTGATGCCCTGTCGGACGAGCAGTACTTC
NA	TRBV6-5	13	NA	TRBJ2-1	CASSYLPYNEQFF	TGTGCCAGCAGTTACCTCCCCTACAATGAGCAGTTCTTC
NA	TRBV7-2	14	NA	TRBJ2-5	CASSWGDRKETQYF	TGTGCCAGCAGCTGGGGGGACAGAAAAGAGACCCAGTACTTC
NA	TRBV19	13	NA	TRBJ1-1	CASSIKEGHGAFF	TGTGCCAGTAGTATCAAGGAGGGGCACGGGGCTTTCTTT
NA	TRBV28	15	TRBD1	TRBJ1-6	CASSQGDRDSPPLHF	TGTGCCAGCAGTCAGGGGGACAGGGATAGTCCACCCCTCCACTTT
NA	TRBV6-5	13	NA	TRBJ2-3	CASSKPGADTQYF	TGTGCCAGCAGCAAACCGGGGGCAGATACGCAGTATTTT
once	TRBV7-6	20	TRBD2	TRBJ2-3	CASSTPGASGRGPSTDTQYF	TGTGCCAGCAGCACACCCGGGGCTAGCGGGAGGGGTCCTAGCACAGATACGCAGTATTTT
NA	TRBV5-1	14	NA	TRBJ2-3	CASSLAWATDTQYF	TGCGCCAGCAGCTTGGCGTGGGCCACAGATACGCAGTATTTT
NA	TRBV3-1/TRBV3-2	15	NA	TRBJ2-1	CASSQRTGKDNEQFF	TGTGCCAGCAGCCAAAGAACAGGGAAAGACAATGAGCAGTTCTTC
NA	TRBV19	12	NA	TRBJ1-4	CASSTAGEKLFF	TGTGCCAGTAGTACAGCAGGGGAAAAACTGTTTTTT
NA	TRBV29-1	14	NA	TRBJ2-7	CSVVGVPRGYEQYF	TGCAGCGTTGTTGGGGTCCCTCGGGGGTACGAGCAGTACTTC
NA	TRBV6-5	15	NA	TRBJ1-4	CASTKSGANLGDLFF	TGTGCCAGCACAAAGTCAGGGGCTAATTTAGGGGATCTGTTTTTT
NA	TRBV5-1	16	TRBD2	TRBJ2-1	CASSSIAGSTNNEQFF	TGCGCCAGCAGCTCTATAGCGGGATCCACCAACAATGAGCAGTTCTTC
NA	TRBV28	15	NA	TRBJ1-1	CASSAHQGTNTEAFF	TGTGCCAGCAGTGCGCATCAGGGGACGAACACTGAAGCTTTCTTT
NA	TRBV19	18	TRBD2	TRBJ2-1	CASNEGLAGGSSYNEQFF	TGTGCCAGTAATGAGGGACTAGCGGGAGGGAGCTCCTACAATGAGCAGTTCTTC
NA	TRBV10-3	17	TRBD2	TRBJ2-3	CAIRPGTSGRGTDTQYF	TGTGCCATCAGACCCGGGACTAGCGGGAGAGGTACAGATACGCAGTATTTT
NA	TRBV20-1	13	NA	TRBJ2-7	CSASDSGDYEQYF	TGCAGTGCTAGTGACAGCGGTGACTACGAGCAGTACTTC
NA	TRBV6-1	14	NA	TRBJ2-5	CASSEALQGETQYF	TGTGCCAGCAGTGAAGCGCTTCAGGGGGAGACCCAGTACTTC
few	TRBV10-2	13	TRBD1	TRBJ1-2	CASATGDNYGYTF	TGCGCCAGCGCGACAGGGGATAACTATGGCTACACCTTC
once	TRBV18	12	NA	TRBJ2-7	CASSPVLREQYF	TGTGCCAGCTCACCCGTGTTGCGGGAGCAGTACTTC
NA	TRBV28	15	TRBD1	TRBJ1-4	CASTETGTGNEKLFF	TGTGCCAGCACAGAAACCGGGACAGGGAACGAAAAACTGTTTTTT
NA	TRBV5-1	15	NA	TRBJ2-7	CASSLGGHLSYEQYF	TGCGCCAGCAGCTTGGGGGGACACCTATCCTACGAGCAGTACTTC
NA	TRBV7-9	13	NA	TRBJ2-7	CASGYPPQYEQYF	TGTGCCAGCGGCTATCCCCCACAGTACGAGCAGTACTTC
once	TRBV19	14	TRBD1	TRBJ1-1	CASSIGGGYGEAFF	TGTGCCAGTAGTATCGGAGGGGGCTACGGTGAAGCTTTCTTT
NA	TRBV12-3/TRBV12-4	13	NA	TRBJ2-3	CASGPGYTDTQYF	TGTGCCAGCGGCCCGGGGTACACAGATACGCAGTATTTT
NA	TRBV27	15	TRBD1	TRBJ2-2	CASSLTGQGPGELFF	TGTGCCAGCAGTTTAACGGGACAGGGGCCCGGGGAGCTGTTTTTT
NA	TRBV19	14	TRBD1	TRBJ2-7	CASSRTGGLYEQYF	TGTGCCAGTAGTAGGACAGGGGGCCTCTACGAGCAGTACTTC
NA	TRBV7-9	19	TRBD1	TRBJ2-6	CASSRYQTGEASGANVLTF	TGTGCCAGCAGCCGATATCAGACAGGGGAGGCGTCTGGGGCCAACGTCCTGACTTTC
NA	TRBV3-1/TRBV3-2	13	NA	TRBJ2-7	CASSQLGAYEQYF	TGTGCCAGCAGCCAACTAGGGGCCTACGAGCAGTACTTC
NA	TRBV2	15	TRBD2	TRBJ2-1	CASSGTSGAYNEQFF	TGTGCCAGCAGTGGAACTAGCGGAGCATACAATGAGCAGTTCTTC
NA	TRBV2	14	NA	TRBJ1-5	CASSEYFSNQPQHF	TGTGCCAGCAGTGAGTACTTTAGCAATCAGCCCCAGCATTTT
NA	TRBV6-5	12	TRBD1	TRBJ1-1	CASRWDRIEAFF	TGTGCCAGCAGGTGGGACAGGATTGAAGCTTTCTTT
NA	TRBV4-1	12	NA	TRBJ1-6	CASSHQGSPLHF	TGCGCCAGCAGCCATCAGGGTTCACCCCTCCACTTT
NA	TRBV29-1	12	TRBD1	TRBJ2-2	CSVMTGPGELFF	TGCAGCGTCATGACAGGGCCCGGGGAGCTGTTTTTT
once	TRBV28	15	TRBD1	TRBJ1-1	CASRGTGGPNTEAFF	TGTGCCAGCAGGGGGACAGGGGGTCCGAACACTGAAGCTTTCTTT
NA	TRBV6-5	16	TRBD2	TRBJ2-5	CASSYSIGGGIETQYF	TGTGCCAGCAGTTACTCGATCGGGGGGGGAATAGAGACCCAGTACTTC
NA	TRBV30	13	TRBD2	TRBJ2-7	CAWSIGTTYEQYF	TGTGCCTGGAGTATTGGGACTACCTACGAGCAGTACTTC
NA	TRBV6-6	16	TRBD2	TRBJ2-7	CASSSSTSGRSYEQYF	TGTGCCAGCAGTTCCTCGACTAGCGGGAGGTCCTACGAGCAGTACTTC
NA	TRBV2	13	NA	TRBJ1-4	CASRIGLNEKLFF	TGTGCCAGCAGGATCGGACTTAATGAAAAACTGTTTTTT
NA	TRBV7-7	14	NA	TRBJ2-5	CASSPSTGWETQYF	TGTGCCAGCAGCCCTTCTACAGGGTGGGAGACCCAGTACTTC
NA	TRBV20-1	12	NA	TRBJ2-5	CSASASVGTQYF	TGCAGTGCTAGTGCTAGCGTCGGGACCCAGTACTTC
NA	TRBV7-2	18	NA	TRBJ2-3	CASSLDSGPRVSTDTQYF	TGTGCCAGCAGCTTAGATAGTGGGCCGCGAGTAAGCACAGATACGCAGTATTTT
NA	TRBV27	14	TRBD1	TRBJ2-5	CASSPRDRWETQYF	TGTGCCAGCAGTCCCCGGGACAGGTGGGAGACCCAGTACTTC